Shown below are 6 T cell receptor beta chains from a single sample sequenced in a study of read filtering for tumor transcriptome and immune sequencing. Molecular barcoded adaptors covering alpha/delta and beta/gamma chains were used on about 390 ng RNA. From the reads, TCRdb called clonotypes with MiXCR, one entry per CDR3 protein. The sample includes some 120,000 distinct CDR3 sequences, approximately 13% of them seen just once. The sample consisted of a population of CD138-negative cells sorted from bone marrow. The receptors originated from a donor aged 40 or older with multiple myeloma.

In its sample, this clonotype was seen a few times. The chain joins TRBV29-1 to TRBJ2-5; no clear D gene. The germline CDR1 and CDR2 sequences are SQVTM and ANQGSEA. This CDR3 is built from 14 residues. With 0 bases removed from V and 1 base from J, the gap between germline ends came to 9 bases. The CDR3 is CSVEERPIQETQYF. In nucleotides, the CDR3 is TGCAGCGTTGAAGAGAGGCCTATCCAAGAGACCCAGTACTTC.

This clonotype was observed a handful of times. This chain links TRBV29-1 with TRBJ2-1, with a tentative D call TRBD1 (6 bases). This CDR3 has 11 amino acids. Germline CDR1 and CDR2: SQVTM and ANQGSEA. Trimming left V 5 bases short and J 10 bases short, with 12 bases between. The DNA for the CDR3 is TGCAGCGTTACCACAGGGAGCGAGCAGTTCTTC. Protein: CSVTTGSEQFF.

This clonotype was counted a few times. This may stem from a read error, because a much larger clone lies one nucleotide away. The chain recombines TRBV5-6 with TRBJ2-1; TRBD2 is a possible D gene (6 bases). Germline values: CDR1 SGHDT, CDR2 YYEEEE. This CDR3 region has 16 residues. CDR3 residues: CASSPRLGSSYNGQFF. The CDR3 DNA is TGTGCCAGCAGCCCGAGACTAGGAAGCTCCTACAATGGGCAGTTCTTC.

The chain joins TRBV27 to TRBJ1-3; no firm D call. The V end lost 0 bases, the J end lost 8 bases, and 11 bases lay between the germline ends. Per germline, CDR1 MNHEY and CDR2 SMNVEV (reference sequence). This CDR3 comprises 14 residues. This chain's CDR3 is CASSLSIGGYTIYF. DNA of the CDR3: TGTGCCAGCAGTTTATCGATCGGAGGGTACACCATATATTTT.

A few counts support this clonotype. The V and J genes are TRBV7-9 and TRBJ1-4; D is perhaps TRBD1 (6 bases). The CDR3 runs to 15 residues. Trimming pared 5 bases from V and 5 bases from J, leaving 15 bases between. Germline V gene data show CDR1 as SEHNR and CDR2 as FQNEAQ (reference sequence). The CDR3, as DNA: TGTGCCAGCAGCCCAGACCAAGGGGGGAATGAAAAACTGTTTTTT. Protein sequence: CASSPDQGGNEKLFF.

This clonotype occurred many times. J is TRBJ2-4 and V is TRBV7-2; D is possibly TRBD1 (6 bases). From germline, CDR1 is SGHTA and CDR2 FQGNSA. The CDR3 loop spans 15 amino acids. V shed 5 bases and J shed 0 bases, with 11 bases lying between them. CDR3 amino acids: CASSLQGLAKNIQYF. CDR3 bases: TGTGCCAGCAGCCTACAGGGTTTAGCCAAAAACATTCAGTACTTC.